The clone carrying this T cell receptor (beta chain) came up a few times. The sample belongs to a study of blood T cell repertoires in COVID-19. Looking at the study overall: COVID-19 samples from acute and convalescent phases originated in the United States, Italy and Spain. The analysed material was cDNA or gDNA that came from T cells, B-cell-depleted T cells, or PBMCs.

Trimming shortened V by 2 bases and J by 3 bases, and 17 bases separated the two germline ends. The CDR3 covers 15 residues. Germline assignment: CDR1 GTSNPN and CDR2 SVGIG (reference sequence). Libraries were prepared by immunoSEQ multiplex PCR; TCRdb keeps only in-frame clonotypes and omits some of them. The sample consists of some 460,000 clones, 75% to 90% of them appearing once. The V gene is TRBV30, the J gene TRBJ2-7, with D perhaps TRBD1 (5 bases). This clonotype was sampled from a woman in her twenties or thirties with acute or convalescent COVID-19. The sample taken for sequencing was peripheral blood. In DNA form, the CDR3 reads TGTGCCTGGAGTTCCGACGACAGTAGCTTCTACGAGCAGTACTTC. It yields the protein CAWSSDDSSFYEQYF.